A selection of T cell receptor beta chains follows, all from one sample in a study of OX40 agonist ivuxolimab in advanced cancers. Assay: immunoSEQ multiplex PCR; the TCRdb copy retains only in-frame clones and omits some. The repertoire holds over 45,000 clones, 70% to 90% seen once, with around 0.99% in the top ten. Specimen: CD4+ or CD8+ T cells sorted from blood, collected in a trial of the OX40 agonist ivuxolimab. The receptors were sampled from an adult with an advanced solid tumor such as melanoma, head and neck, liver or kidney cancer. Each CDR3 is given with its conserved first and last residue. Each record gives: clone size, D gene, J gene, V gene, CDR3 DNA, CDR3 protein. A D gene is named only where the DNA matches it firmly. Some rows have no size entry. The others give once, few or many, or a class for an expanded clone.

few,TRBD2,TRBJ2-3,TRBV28,TGTGCCAGCAGTTTATTATGGCGGGGGGCGGGTGCAGATACGCAGTATTTT,CASSLLWRGAGADTQYF
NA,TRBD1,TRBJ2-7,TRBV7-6,TGTGCCAGCAGCTTATTCGGACAGGCCACCTACGAGCAGTACTTC,CASSLFGQATYEQYF
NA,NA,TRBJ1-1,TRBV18,TGTGCCAGCTCACCACAGGCAGACGAAGCTTTCTTT,CASSPQADEAFF
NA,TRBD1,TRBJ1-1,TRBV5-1,TGCGCCAGCAGCCGGGACAGGGGGAACACTGAAGCTTTCTTT,CASSRDRGNTEAFF
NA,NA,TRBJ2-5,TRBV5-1,TGCGCCAGCTCCCCGGACATTAGAGAGACCCAGTACTTC,CASSPDIRETQYF
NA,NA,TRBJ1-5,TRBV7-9,TGTGCCAGCAGTTCGTCAAGAAGGACAGATCAGCCCCAGCATTTT,CASSSSRRTDQPQHF
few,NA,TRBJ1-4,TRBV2,TGTGCCAGCAGTCCACAGGGTCTAGGAGAAAAACTGTTTTTT,CASSPQGLGEKLFF
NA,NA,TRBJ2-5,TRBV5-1,TGCGCCAGCAGCTTGGAGGGTCAAGAGACCCAGTACTTC,CASSLEGQETQYF
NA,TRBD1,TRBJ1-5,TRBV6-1,TGTGCCAGCCGGGACAGGATGGGGCAGCCCCAGCATTTT,CASRDRMGQPQHF
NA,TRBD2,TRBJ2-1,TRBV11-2,TGTGCCAGCAGGGGGACTATGCGGGGGTCCCACTCCTACAATGAGCAGTTCTTC,CASRGTMRGSHSYNEQFF
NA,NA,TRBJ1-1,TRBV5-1,TGCGCCAGCAGCTTGTGGCCGGGGGCTGGCACTGAAGCTTTCTTT,CASSLWPGAGTEAFF